The entry below describes one T cell receptor beta chain. Its specificity is not known. This sample is drawn from a study of OX40 agonist ivuxolimab in advanced cancers. Study summary: Eligibility admitted prior anti-PD-1, anti-PD-L1 or anti-CTLA-4 therapy; around 42% had some. Three patients showed partial responses: one hepatocellular carcinoma and two cutaneous melanoma cases. Study-level results: At 0.1 to 3.0 mg/kg, clonal expansion of CD4+ and CD8+ blood T cells had occurred by week 6.

Measured with immunoSEQ multiplex PCR; TCRdb has only the in-frame clones, and not every one. The repertoire holds about 86,000 clones, with about 83% as singletons. Sequences were derived from CD4+ or CD8+ T cells sorted from blood, sampled in a trial of the OX40 agonist ivuxolimab. The receptor comes from an adult with an advanced solid tumor such as melanoma, head and neck, liver or kidney cancer.

The CDR3 DNA reads as TGTGCCAGCAGCTCGGGACTAGCGGGGGGGCGAGAGACCCAGTACTTC. Its translation is CASSSGLAGGRETQYF. This sequence joins TRBV7-2 and TRBJ2-5; 16 bases match TRBD2. CDR1 and CDR2 (germline): SGHTA, FQGNSA. The CDR3 has 16 residues. Unmatched junction bases numbered 3, after V lost 4 bases and J lost 4 bases.